These T cell receptor beta chains were read from a single sample in a study of OX40 agonist ivuxolimab in advanced cancers. Libraries were prepared by immunoSEQ multiplex PCR; TCRdb keeps only in-frame clonotypes and omits some of them. The table lists 66,000 or so clones, less than 85% of them singletons, with less than 5% in the top ten. The input for sequencing was CD4+ or CD8+ T cells sorted from blood, taken in a trial of the OX40 agonist ivuxolimab. These receptor sequences come from an adult with an advanced solid tumor such as melanoma, head and neck, liver or kidney cancer. CDR3s include the opening cysteine and the closing phenylalanine or tryptophan. Each record gives: clone size, V gene, D gene, J gene, CDR3 protein, CDR3 DNA. D genes are given only for firm matches. Only part of the rows carry a size: once, few, many, or a class if the clone is expanded.

size: NA
V: TRBV30
D: TRBD1
J: TRBJ1-6
CDR3: CAWSADRASSYNSPLHF
DNA: TGTGCCTGGAGTGCCGACAGGGCCAGCTCCTATAATTCACCCCTCCACTTT

size: NA
V: TRBV7-3
D: TRBD1
J: TRBJ2-1
CDR3: CASSPNRGQGEQFF
DNA: TGTGCCAGCAGCCCAAACAGGGGGCAGGGTGAGCAGTTCTTC

size: NA
V: TRBV7-2
D: TRBD2
J: TRBJ2-1
CDR3: CASSFWTSGNSEQFF
DNA: TGTGCCAGCAGCTTTTGGACTAGCGGCAACAGTGAGCAGTTCTTC

size: few
V: TRBV2
D: TRBD2
J: TRBJ2-7
CDR3: CASSLGGPGQYF
DNA: TGTGCCAGCAGCTTGGGAGGGCCGGGGCAGTACTTC

size: NA
V: TRBV19
D: TRBD1
J: TRBJ1-6
CDR3: CASRGDRSSYSPLHF
DNA: TGTGCCAGTAGGGGGGACAGGTCATCTTATTCACCCCTCCACTTT

size: NA
V: TRBV5-4
D: NA
J: TRBJ2-1
CDR3: CASSLATSSYNEQFF
DNA: TGTGCCAGCAGCTTGGCCACTAGCTCCTACAATGAGCAGTTCTTC

size: once
V: TRBV4-2
D: TRBD2
J: TRBJ2-2
CDR3: CASSQDSLAGGLSTGELFF
DNA: TGTGCCAGCAGCCAAGATTCGCTAGCGGGAGGCTTGAGCACCGGGGAGCTGTTTTTT

size: NA
V: TRBV6-5
D: TRBD1
J: TRBJ1-1
CDR3: CASSPYRGNTEAFF
DNA: TGTGCCAGCAGTCCCTACAGGGGGAACACTGAAGCTTTCTTT

size: NA
V: TRBV5-4
D: NA
J: TRBJ2-5
CDR3: CASSLKGEETQYF
DNA: TGTGCCAGCAGCTTAAAGGGGGAAGAGACCCAGTACTTC

size: NA
V: TRBV28
D: NA
J: TRBJ2-4
CDR3: CASTPRGRNIQYF
DNA: TGTGCCAGCACCCCCAGGGGTAGAAACATTCAGTACTTC

size: few
V: TRBV7-9
D: NA
J: TRBJ2-7
CDR3: CAVPGEQYF
DNA: TGTGCCGTTCCAGGCGAGCAGTACTTC

size: NA
V: TRBV4-2
D: TRBD2
J: TRBJ2-5
CDR3: CASSQEVRGEQETQYF
DNA: TGTGCCAGCAGCCAAGAGGTCCGGGGGGAACAAGAGACCCAGTACTTC

size: NA
V: TRBV11-2
D: NA
J: TRBJ1-5
CDR3: CASSLSDSNQPQHF
DNA: TGTGCCAGCAGCCTGTCAGATAGCAATCAGCCCCAGCATTTT

size: NA
V: TRBV6-5
D: NA
J: TRBJ1-6
CDR3: CASSYSYNSPLHF
DNA: TGTGCCAGCAGTTACTCCTATAATTCACCCCTCCACTTT

size: NA
V: TRBV19
D: NA
J: TRBJ2-7
CDR3: CASSMGGSQGYYEQYF
DNA: TGTGCCAGTAGTATGGGTGGGTCCCAGGGATACTACGAGCAGTACTTC